This passage covers 9 T cell receptor beta chains from one sample sequenced in a study of T cell responses to AZD1222 COVID-19 vaccine. The data were produced by immunoSEQ multiplex PCR, yet TCRdb's version contains in-frame clones alone and is incomplete. Of some 170,000 clones listed, approximately 93% were seen once; the top ten hold approximately 0.97%. The sample was peripheral blood, taken on day 0 of AZD1222 vaccination. The origin of the receptors is an adult in good health.

The chain has TRBV18 and TRBJ2-5; D may be TRBD2 (5 bases). The CDR3 sequence is 11 residues long. Between the trimmed V and J ends, which lost 6 bases and 3 bases, there was a span of 5 bases. The germline V gene has CDR1 KGHSH and CDR2 LQKENI. This CDR3 is CASSREETQYF. In DNA, the CDR3 is TGTGCCAGCTCGAGGGAAGAGACCCAGTACTTC.

The gene calls are TRBV5-1 and TRBJ1-3, with TRBD1 matching 10 bases. The CDR3 runs to 17 residues. V trimming: 4 bases; J trimming: 1 base; junction bases outside the gene matches: 8. CDR1 SGHRS and CDR2 YFSETQ come from the germline V gene. Here the CDR3 reads CASSLDRGRGSGNTIYF. DNA for the CDR3: TGCGCCAGCAGCCTTGACAGGGGGCGCGGATCTGGAAACACCATATATTTT.

The V call is TRBV27, the J call TRBJ1-2; TRBD1 agrees at 9 bases. CDR1 is MNHEY, CDR2 SMNVEV, per germline (reference sequence). V lost 3 bases to trimming and J lost 4 bases; unmatched junction nucleotides: 12. CDR3 length: 17 residues. The CDR3 region is CASSLRTGVGVPYGYTF. The CDR3 DNA follows: TGTGCCAGCAGTTTGAGGACAGGGGTGGGGGTGCCCTATGGCTACACCTTC.

V is TRBV7-2 and J is TRBJ1-3; D unresolved. The CDR3 spans 12 residues. Germline CDR1 reads SGHTA; CDR2 reads FQGNSA. With 7 bases removed from V and 6 bases from J, the gap between germline ends came to 10 bases. Here the CDR3 reads CASTGGPNTIYF. CDR3 sequence (DNA): TGTGCCAGCACCGGAGGCCCAAACACCATATATTTT.

This clone was detected once. This rearrangement joins TRBV7-2 to TRBJ1-5; no firm D call. Germline V gene sequence: CDR1 SGHTA, CDR2 FQGNSA. The CDR3 has 14 amino acids. V lost 2 bases and J lost 5, with 10 bases in between. As DNA, the CDR3 is TGTGCCAGCAGCTTATTTGTGGCTGATCAGCCCCAGCATTTT. This sequence encodes CASSLFVADQPQHF. The full variable domain, completed using reference TRBV7-2 and TRBJ1-5, is GAGVSQSPSNKVTEKGKDVELRCDPISGHTALYWYRQSLGQGLEFLIYFQGNSAPDKSGLPSDRFSAERTGGSVSTLTIQRTQQEDSAVYLCASSLFVADQPQHFGDGTRLSIL.

The chain combines TRBV20-1 with TRBJ1-5, with 7 bases matching TRBD1. Germline CDR1 DFQATT, CDR2 SNEGSKA (reference sequence). The CDR3 extends over 13 amino acids. With 3 bases clipped from V and 5 bases from J, the junction kept 4 bases outside the gene matches. The CDR3 is CSASGQADQPQHF. The CDR3, as DNA: TGCAGTGCTAGTGGACAGGCTGATCAGCCCCAGCATTTT.

J is TRBJ1-5 and V is TRBV3-1 (or the pseudogene TRBV3-2); D remains unclear. Per germline, CDR1 LGHDT and CDR2 YNNKEL (reference sequence). The V and J ends lost 4 bases and 1 base respectively, with 20 bases between them. This CDR3 spans 18 amino acids. The CDR3 reads CASSRGQSGPVSNQPQHF. The CDR3 region has the DNA TGTGCCAGCAGCCGAGGGCAGTCCGGGCCCGTCAGCAATCAGCCCCAGCATTTT.

The J gene is TRBJ1-1, the V gene TRBV5-1; 7 positions match TRBD1. Trimming at V came to 0 bases and at J to 7 bases, leaving 6 bases not matched to a gene. CDR1 is SGHRS, CDR2 YFSETQ, per germline. CDR3 length: 14 residues. The CDR3: CASSLAWGTDEAFF. CDR3 coding DNA: TGCGCCAGCAGCTTGGCCTGGGGGACAGATGAAGCTTTCTTT. Based on the CDR3 plus reference TRBV5-1 and TRBJ1-1, the full variable domain is KAGVTQTPRYLIKTRGQQVTLSCSPISGHRSVSWYQQTPGQGLQFLFEYFSETQRNKGNFPGRFSGRQFSNSRSEMNVSTLELGDSALYLCASSLAWGTDEAFFGQGTRLTVV.

This chain joins TRBV29-1 and TRBJ2-2; 14 bases map to TRBD2. Germline lookup yields CDR1 SQVTM and CDR2 ANQGSEA. This CDR3 comprises 15 residues. Trimming took 7 bases from V and 6 from J; bases not matched to a gene: 7. DNA of the CDR3: TGCAGCGCTGGGACTAGCGGGGGCGGGTCCGGGGAGCTGTTTTTT. Translation: CSAGTSGGGSGELFF.